This T cell receptor (beta chain) is drawn from a study of cytotoxic CD8 clonotypes in ibrutinib-treated CLL. Profiling relied on immunoSEQ multiplex PCR, and the TCRdb table lists in-frame clones only, not all of them. The sample includes just over 65,000 clones, about two thirds of them seen just once. This CDR3 spans 15 amino acids. Germline V CDR1 and CDR2: LNHDA, SQIVND (reference sequence). Trimming stripped 1 base from V and 4 bases from J, with 13 bases between. This rearrangement joins TRBV19 to TRBJ1-2, with a weak D call TRBD1 (5 bases). The sequence came from a human donor with chronic lymphocytic leukemia. This specimen was PBMCs, taken after 12 months of ibrutinib treatment. The CDR3 bases are TGTGCCAGTAGTATAGGGCCGGGGGGAATCTATGGCTACACCTTC. This encodes CASSIGPGGIYGYTF.